Only one count was recorded for the clone carrying this T cell receptor beta chain. Assay: immunoSEQ multiplex PCR; the TCRdb copy retains only in-frame clones and omits some. The sample includes 210,000 or so clones, roughly 76% of them seen just once. The data derive from a study of blood T cell repertoires in COVID-19. Background on the study: The origin of the acute and convalescent COVID-19 samples was the United States, Italy and Spain.

Germline CDR1 and CDR2: MNHEY and SMNVEV (reference sequence). V gave up 0 bases and J gave up 3 bases; unmatched junction bases: 7. There are 17 residues in the CDR3. Sequencing input: peripheral blood. This receptor was taken from a human donor in a cohort sampled during active COVID-19. This rearrangement joins TRBV27 to TRBJ2-7, with 11 nucleotides matching TRBD2. CDR3 nucleotides: TGTGCCAGCAGTTTATCTGTACTAGCGGGGGTATACTACGAGCAGTACTTC. Translated, it gives CASSLSVLAGVYYEQYF.